These 19 T cell receptor beta chains share one sample of origin, sequenced in a study of early T cells in non-severe SARS-CoV-2 infection. Via MiXCR, TCRdb re-called the 5' RACE reads, giving one row per CDR3 protein. There are some 55,000 distinct CDR3 sequences in the sample; around 12% occur only once, and 2.5% to 3% lies in the top ten. Sequences were obtained from whole blood. These receptor sequences come from an adult who was a healthcare worker with PCR-confirmed SARS-CoV-2 infection or an uninfected control (not recorded which).

At least ten counts were recorded for this clonotype. V and J are TRBV18 and TRBJ2-3; TRBD2 might be the D (6 bases). Germline lookup yields CDR1 KGHSH and CDR2 LQKENI. V was trimmed by 5 bases and J by 1 base, leaving 13 bases between them. The CDR3 is 15 residues long. Here the CDR3 reads CASSGLSGGTDTQYF. DNA of the CDR3: TGTGCCAGCTCAGGCCTTAGCGGCGGCACAGATACGCAGTATTTT.

This clonotype was counted only a few times. The chain joins TRBV2 to TRBJ2-7; D gene ambiguous. CDR3 size: 11 residues. The V gene's germline CDR1 is SNHLY and CDR2 FYNNEI. V lost 2 bases and J 7 bases, leaving 6 bases between the germline ends. CDR3 nucleotides: TGTGCCAGCAGTGAAAATAGGGAGCAGTACTTC. It translates to CASSENREQYF.

V gene TRBV29-1 combines with J gene TRBJ2-3; TRBD2 matches 7 bases. The CDR3 runs to 15 residues. Germline assignment: CDR1 SQVTM and CDR2 ANQGSEA. V was pared by 0 bases and J by 1 base, with 4 bases of the junction left unmatched. The CDR3 region has the DNA TGCAGCGTTGAAGATCGCAGCGGGGGCACAGATACGCAGTATTTT. It encodes CSVEDRSGGTDTQYF.

This clonotype was seen only a few times. The genes are TRBV20-1 and TRBJ1-1; possibly TRBD1 for D (5 bases). This CDR3 contains 13 residues. The V gene's germline CDR1 is DFQATT and CDR2 SNEGSKA (reference sequence). Trimming cost V 7 bases and J 5 bases, with 17 bases left between them. The CDR3 DNA is TGCAGTGGCTCACGAGGGGAACGTACTGAAGCTTTCTTT. Translating gives CSGSRGERTEAFF.

This clonotype was seen repeatedly, ten times or more. The V and J genes are TRBV12-3 or TRBV12-4 and TRBJ2-1; D remains ambiguous. V lost 6 bases and J 2 bases, leaving 14 bases between the germline ends. The CDR3 consists of 15 residues. This chain's CDR3 is CASRSLTGPYNEQFF. Written as DNA, the CDR3 is TGTGCCAGCAGGTCCTTGACGGGCCCCTACAATGAGCAGTTCTTC.

This clonotype was picked up many times. CDR3: CASSFTSGPEIYF. In DNA, the CDR3 is TGTGCCAGCAGCTTCACTAGCGGCCCAGAGATCTACTTC. The rearrangement uses TRBV5-5 and TRBJ2-7; 8 bases are shared with TRBD2. Germline assignment: CDR1 SGHKS and CDR2 YYEKEE (reference sequence). This CDR3 spans 13 amino acids. The trim removed 2 bases at V and 13 bases at J, leaving 11 bases unmatched.

This clonotype has a count of ten or more. The rearrangement links TRBV5-1 to TRBJ2-5; no clear D gene. The CDR3 sequence is 13 residues long. Deletions cut 0 bases from V and 0 bases from J, with 3 bases between. Per the germline V gene, CDR1 is SGHRS and CDR2 is YFSETQ. This CDR3 reads CASSLGDQETQYF. The CDR3 region has the DNA TGCGCCAGCAGCTTGGGTGACCAAGAGACCCAGTACTTC.

This clonotype was observed once. This rearrangement joins TRBV12-3 or TRBV12-4 to TRBJ2-1, with 8 positions matching TRBD1. This CDR3 contains 15 residues. V shed 6 bases, J shed 5 bases, and the junction held 9 bases outside the gene matches. CDR3 in amino acids: CASRKGQATNNEQFF. In DNA form, the CDR3 reads TGTGCCAGCAGAAAGGGACAGGCCACAAACAATGAGCAGTTCTTC.

The chain is built from TRBV7-8 and TRBJ2-3, with 11 bases aligning to TRBD2. The V gene end was trimmed by 0 bases and the J gene end by 6 bases; junction bases not matched to a gene: 8. This CDR3 contains 17 residues. Germline CDR1 and CDR2: SGHVS and FQNEAQ. CDR3 nucleotides: TGTGCCAGCAGCTTAGCGTTAGCGGGAGGGCCCTTGGATACGCAGTATTTT. Translating it yields CASSLALAGGPLDTQYF.

This clonotype was picked up many times. The chain carries TRBV7-9 and TRBJ1-1; D perhaps matches TRBD1 (5 bases). This CDR3 comprises 14 residues. CDR1 SEHNR and CDR2 FQNEAQ come from the germline V gene (reference sequence). Trimming cost V 0 bases and J 8 bases, with 13 bases left between them. The CDR3, as DNA: TGTGCCAGCAGCTTAGCCAGGGCGGACGAGGAAGCTTTCTTT. Translation gives CASSLARADEEAFF.

This clonotype appeared a few times. The chain combines TRBV5-1 with TRBJ1-1, with TRBD1 as a possible D gene (5 bases). Germline assignment: CDR1 SGHRS and CDR2 YFSETQ. The CDR3 runs 14 residues. V gave up 4 bases and J gave up 0 bases, with 10 bases separating them. The CDR3 protein is CASSTGRMNTEAFF. In DNA, the CDR3 is TGCGCCAGCAGCACGGGACGGATGAACACTGAAGCTTTCTTT.

This clonotype was seen at least ten times. The chain uses TRBV29-1 and TRBJ2-5, with D perhaps TRBD1 (5 bases). The ends were cut back, 4 bases at V and 5 bases at J, with 23 bases in the middle. The V gene's germline CDR1 is SQVTM and CDR2 ANQGSEA. CDR3 length: 16 residues. CDR3 in DNA: TGCAGCGTTGTCGTCCCCGGCAGGGTGGGAAGGGAGACCCAGTACTTC. It yields the protein CSVVVPGRVGRETQYF.

This clonotype was detected many times. The chain combines TRBV29-1 with TRBJ1-1, with D perhaps matching TRBD1 (6 bases). Trimming removed 3 bases at V and 1 base at J, with 6 bases between. Germline V lookup: CDR1 SQVTM, CDR2 ANQGSEA. This CDR3 region has 12 residues. The CDR3 DNA sequence: TGCAGCGTTGACAGGGGGAACACTGAAGCTTTCTTT. Its translation is CSVDRGNTEAFF.

This clonotype was picked up a small number of times. V is TRBV5-1 and J is TRBJ1-6, with D possibly being TRBD1 (6 bases). V was pared by 1 base and J by 7 bases, with 12 bases between. CDR1 SGHRS and CDR2 YFSETQ come from the germline V gene. This CDR3 comprises 15 residues. CDR3 sequence: CASSLRGARNSPLHF. The CDR3 bases are TGCGCCAGCAGCTTGAGGGGGGCGAGGAATTCACCCCTCCACTTT.

This clonotype was observed at least ten times. This rearrangement joins TRBV11-2 to TRBJ2-7; the D gene is possibly TRBD2 (6 bases). The CDR3 is 16 amino acids. Germline V gives CDR1 SGHAT, CDR2 FQNNGV. V was trimmed by 4 bases and J by 2 bases, leaving 18 bases between them. The CDR3 coding sequence is TGTGCCAGCAGCTCCCTCCTGATGCGGGGTACCTACGAGCAGTACTTC. Translation: CASSSLLMRGTYEQYF.

This clonotype showed up just a few times. This sequence joins TRBV28 and TRBJ1-5; no reliable D call. The CDR3 is 14 amino acids. Deletions cut 5 bases from V and 7 bases from J, with 15 bases between. Looked up from germline, CDR1 is MDHEN and CDR2 is SYDVKM. The CDR3 DNA follows: TGTGCCAGCAGTCCTTTGACGGGCTTACAGCCCCAGCATTTT. Translation gives CASSPLTGLQPQHF.

This clonotype was detected a few times. V usage is TRBV5-1 and J usage is TRBJ2-5; TRBD2 aligns across 15 bases. This CDR3 comprises 16 residues. Germline trimming cut 3 bases from V and 2 bases from J; bases unmatched to any gene: 2. The germline V gene has CDR1 SGHRS and CDR2 YFSETQ. The CDR3 coding sequence is TGCGCCAGCAGCTCTGGGACTAGCGGGGGGCAAGAGACCCAGTACTTC. Amino acids: CASSSGTSGGQETQYF.

The V call is TRBV28, the J call TRBJ1-1; no clear D. Germline V gene sequence: CDR1 MDHEN, CDR2 SYDVKM. The CDR3 runs 12 residues. V was pared by 6 bases and J by 0 bases, with 5 bases between. Here the CDR3 reads CASRGVNTEAFF. CDR3 nucleotide sequence: TGTGCCAGCAGAGGAGTGAACACTGAAGCTTTCTTT.

This clonotype was seen repeatedly, ten times or more. This rearrangement joins TRBV12-5 to TRBJ1-1; a possible D gene is TRBD1 (6 bases). Germline V gives CDR1 LGHNT, CDR2 FRNRAP. V was clipped by 6 bases and J by 1 base, with 21 bases between them. The CDR3 is 17 residues long. For the CDR3, the DNA is TGTGCTAGTGGACCCCCGTTGGGGGGCATAAGGAACACTGAAGCTTTCTTT. Translation gives CASGPPLGGIRNTEAFF. Supplemented by reference TRBV12-5 and TRBJ1-1, the full variable domain reads DARVTQTPRHKVTEMGQEVTMRCQPILGHNTVFWYRQTMMQGLELLAYFRNRAPLDDSGMPKDRFSAEMPDATLATLKIQPSEPRDSAVYFCASGPPLGGIRNTEAFFGQGTRLTVV.